Below are 21 T cell receptor beta chains sequenced from a single sample in a study of blood T cell repertoires in COVID-19. Clones were read by immunoSEQ multiplex PCR, and TCRdb kept only the in-frame ones, dropping some. The sample consists of some 150,000 clones, around 82% of them appearing once. Material for sequencing was peripheral blood. These receptors originate from a human donor with acute or convalescent COVID-19. The donor label of this sample is uncertain.

This clone is a singleton in its sample. The chain has TRBV18 and TRBJ1-6; D call uncertain. Germline V gene lookup returns CDR1 KGHSH and CDR2 LQKENI. Trimming shortened V by 2 bases and J by 8 bases, and 10 bases separated the two germline ends. CDR3 size: 14 residues. CDR3 coding DNA: TGTGCCAGCTCACCAAGTATTGCAGATTCACCCCTCCACTTT. This encodes CASSPSIADSPLHF.

J is TRBJ2-5 and V is TRBV15; possible D gene TRBD1, 6 bases. The V gene's germline CDR1 is LNHNV and CDR2 YYDKDF (reference sequence). V gave up 8 bases and J gave up 5 bases, with 27 bases separating them. This CDR3 has 17 amino acids. The CDR3 nucleotides read TGTGCCACCGGGAACCCCCCGGGACATGGTTCCGGGGAGACCCAGTACTTC. Translation gives CATGNPPGHGSGETQYF.

The V and J genes are TRBV29-1 and TRBJ2-5, with 10 bases that match TRBD1. The CDR3 loop spans 14 amino acids. The ends lost 3 bases at V and 5 bases at J; junction bases unmatched: 6. Germline assignment: CDR1 SQVTM and CDR2 ANQGSEA. The CDR3 coding sequence is TGCAGCGTTGAGGGGGACAGGGGTCTCGAGACCCAGTACTTC. Protein: CSVEGDRGLETQYF.

This clone was seen a few times. The CDR3, as DNA: TGTGCCAGCAGCTTGGGGGACAGGGGGCTCCAGCCCCAGCATTTT. This gives the protein CASSLGDRGLQPQHF. The chain couples TRBV5-6 to TRBJ1-5; 12 bases fit TRBD1. V dropped 0 bases and J dropped 7; count of bases not matched to a gene: 2. This CDR3 region has 15 residues. Germline V gene sequence: CDR1 SGHDT, CDR2 YYEEEE.

The rearrangement uses TRBV5-1 and TRBJ1-1; a possible D gene is TRBD1 (5 bases). This CDR3 is built from 12 residues. The V end lost 6 bases, the J end lost 5 bases, and 11 bases lay between the germline ends. Germline-derived CDR1 and CDR2 are SGHRS and YFSETQ. The CDR3 DNA reads as TGCGCCAGCAAAAAGGAGGGGACTGAAGCTTTCTTT. This gives the protein CASKKEGTEAFF.

The rearrangement joins TRBV28 to TRBJ1-1, with unresolved D. Germline CDR1 MDHEN, CDR2 SYDVKM. This CDR3 spans 14 amino acids. Trimming pared 6 bases from V and 4 bases from J, leaving 15 bases between. CDR3 in amino acids: CASSQDYGPTEAFF. The CDR3 coding sequence is TGTGCCAGCAGCCAGGACTACGGCCCCACTGAAGCTTTCTTT.

The CDR3 DNA sequence: TGTGCCAGCACCCCGACAGGGTACACTGAAGCTTTCTTT. It specifies CASTPTGYTEAFF. The rearrangement uses TRBV6-5 and TRBJ1-1; 7 nucleotides line up with TRBD1. V lost 7 bases to trimming and J lost 3 bases; unmatched junction nucleotides: 5. CDR3 length equals 13 residues. Germline V gene data show CDR1 as MNHEY and CDR2 as SVGAGI.

The chain joins TRBV19 to TRBJ1-1; D possibly corresponds to TRBD1 (5 bases). Between the trimmed V and J ends, which lost 5 bases and 0 bases, there was a span of 16 bases. Per the germline V gene, CDR1 is LNHDA and CDR2 is SQIVND (reference sequence). The CDR3 sequence is 16 residues long. CDR3 protein: CASSPWTNTMNTEAFF. The CDR3 nucleotides are TGTGCCAGTAGTCCCTGGACAAACACTATGAACACTGAAGCTTTCTTT.

V is TRBV6-5 and J is TRBJ2-7; maybe TRBD2 (5 bases). This CDR3 is 14 amino acids long. The V and J ends lost 10 bases and 0 bases respectively, with 16 bases between them. Germline CDR1 reads MNHEY; CDR2 reads SVGAGI. CDR3 sequence (DNA): TGTGCCACAGCCCGAGGTGGGAGCTCCTACGAGCAGTACTTC. It codes for CATARGGSSYEQYF.

This clone was found once. The J gene is TRBJ2-7, the V gene TRBV7-6; 8 bases align to TRBD1. The CDR3 extends over 15 amino acids. After removal of 5 bases from V and 0 bases from J, the junction contained 6 bases not matched to a gene. Germline values: CDR1 SGHVS, CDR2 FNYEAQ. Here the CDR3 DNA reads TGTGCCAGCAGCCTCCGGGACAGGACCTCCTACGAGCAGTACTTC. Its translation is CASSLRDRTSYEQYF. Full variable domain (rest looked up from reference TRBV7-6 and TRBJ2-7): GAGVSQSPRYKVTKRGQDVALRCDPISGHVSLYWYRQALGQGPEFLTYFNYEAQQDKSGLPNDRFSAERPEGSISTLTIQRTEQRDSAMYRCASSLRDRTSYEQYFGPGTRLTVT.

The chain has TRBV9 and TRBJ2-7, with TRBD1 matching 9 bases. This CDR3 is 16 amino acids long. Trimming took 0 bases from V and 6 from J; bases not matched to a gene: 10. Germline lookup yields CDR1 SGDLS and CDR2 YYNGEE. The DNA for the CDR3 is TGTGCCAGCAGCGTAGACCCGACAGGGGGAAAGGTCGAGCAGTACTTC. Its translation: CASSVDPTGGKVEQYF. Combining the CDR3 with reference TRBV9 and TRBJ2-7 gives the whole variable domain DSGVTQTPKHLITATGQRVTLRCSPRSGDLSVYWYQQSLDQGLQFLIQYYNGEERAKGNILERFSAQQFPDLHSELNLSSLELGDSALYFCASSVDPTGGKVEQYFGPGTRLTVT.

This CDR3 is CASSQDLGQGWFVAGRNEQFF. The CDR3 DNA sequence: TGCGCCAGCAGCCAAGATTTGGGCCAGGGTTGGTTTGTAGCGGGGCGGAATGAGCAGTTCTTC. The gene calls are TRBV4-1 and TRBJ2-1; 8 bases align to TRBD2. V lost 0 bases, J lost 7 bases, and 23 bases stayed unmatched. This CDR3 spans 21 amino acids. Germline V gene data show CDR1 as MGHRA and CDR2 as YSYEKL.

In this sample, this clone turned up many times. The chain recombines TRBV6-6 with TRBJ1-5; possibly TRBD1 for D (5 bases). This CDR3 comprises 15 residues. Trimming took 2 bases from V and 4 from J, leaving 12 bases between them. Looked up from germline, CDR1 is MNHNY and CDR2 is SVGAGI (reference sequence). The CDR3 protein is CASSYHRQSNQPQHF. DNA of the CDR3: TGTGCCAGCAGTTACCATCGACAGTCGAATCAGCCCCAGCATTTT.

The rearrangement joins TRBV29-1 to TRBJ1-1; 7 bases agree with TRBD1. Germline CDR1 SQVTM, CDR2 ANQGSEA. The J segment lost 0 bases and the V segment lost 3 bases, leaving 4 bases of the junction unmatched. The length of the CDR3 is 14 residues. The CDR3 region is CSVDLTGLNTEAFF. The CDR3 DNA reads TGCAGCGTTGACCTGACAGGGTTGAACACTGAAGCTTTCTTT.

This clone was seen once. The CDR3 nucleotides are TGTGCCTGGAGCGCAGGGGTCTCTGGAAACACCATATATTTT. Its translation is CAWSAGVSGNTIYF. V and J are TRBV30 and TRBJ1-3, with D perhaps matching TRBD1 (6 bases). The V gene lost 3 bases and the J gene lost 0 bases, with 9 bases spanning the gap. The CDR3 consists of 14 residues. Per germline, CDR1 GTSNPN and CDR2 SVGIG (reference sequence).

The genes are TRBV2 and TRBJ2-3; TRBD1 agrees at 8 bases. Losses at the gene ends were 6 bases for V and 1 base for J; bases not matched to a gene: 6. This CDR3 is 15 amino acids long. The V gene's germline CDR1 is SNHLY and CDR2 FYNNEI. The CDR3 coding sequence is TGTGCCAGCAGCTCCGACAGGGGACGCACAGATACGCAGTATTTT. This codes for CASSSDRGRTDTQYF.

The chain combines TRBV5-1 with TRBJ2-5, with 8 bases lining up with TRBD2. Germline CDR1 and CDR2: SGHRS and YFSETQ. V lost 0 bases and J lost 0; bases outside the gene matches: 7. This CDR3 spans 17 amino acids. The CDR3 coding sequence is TGCGCCAGCAGCTTGGGGCGGGTAGCGGGGCACCAAGAGACCCAGTACTTC. This gives the protein CASSLGRVAGHQETQYF. Filled out from reference TRBV5-1 and TRBJ2-5, the complete variable domain reads KAGVTQTPRYLIKTRGQQVTLSCSPISGHRSVSWYQQTPGQGLQFLFEYFSETQRNKGNFPGRFSGRQFSNSRSEMNVSTLELGDSALYLCASSLGRVAGHQETQYFGPGTRLLVL.

The chain carries TRBV21-1 and TRBJ1-5; the D call in the table, TRBD1, was not verified against the DNA. TRBV21-1 is a documented pseudogene. The CDR3 has 17 residues. The CDR3 loop is CASSKTLGQYSNQPQHF. As DNA, the CDR3 is TGTGCCAGCAGCAAAACCTTGGGACAGTATAGCAATCAGCCCCAGCATTTT.

V usage is TRBV5-1 and J usage is TRBJ2-7; 7 bases fit TRBD2. The germline V gene encodes CDR1 SGHRS and CDR2 YFSETQ. There are 14 residues in the CDR3. The trim removed 6 bases at V and 2 bases at J, leaving 8 bases unmatched. This chain's CDR3 is CASKPGLFPYEQYF. In DNA form, the CDR3 reads TGCGCCAGCAAACCGGGACTATTCCCCTACGAGCAGTACTTC.

This clone came up once. The chain is built from TRBV9 and TRBJ2-1; 9 bases fit TRBD2. V lost 5 bases and J lost 3; bases outside the gene matches: 6. Per the germline V gene, CDR1 is SGDLS and CDR2 is YYNGEE. This CDR3 has 15 amino acids. CDR3 sequence reads: CASSASGAFYNEQFF. In DNA form, the CDR3 reads TGTGCCAGCAGTGCTAGCGGGGCCTTCTACAATGAGCAGTTCTTC.

The chain carries TRBV27 and TRBJ1-1; no firm D call. The CDR3 length is 14 residues. Germline CDR1 MNHEY, CDR2 SMNVEV (reference sequence). V was shortened by 6 bases and J by 0 bases, with 11 bases between the two germline ends. The CDR3 region is CASSLRGLNTEAFF. CDR3 bases: TGTGCCAGCAGCTTAAGAGGGTTGAACACTGAAGCTTTCTTT.